One sample yielded the 17 T cell receptor beta chains listed below, sequenced in a study of T-cell reconstitution after alpha-beta-depleted transplantation in children. Using unique molecular identifiers, the investigators prepared the TCRbeta library. TCRdb re-called the PCR reads through MiXCR, storing one row per CDR3 protein. The repertoire includes some 300,000 distinct CDR3 sequences, around 10% of them detected once, and less than 8% sits in the top ten. The sample in question was PBMCs, obtained before TCRalphabeta/CD19-depleted stem cell transplant. The receptors come from a boy under two years old with acute myeloid leukemia, due to receive a stem cell transplant.

This chain joins TRBV7-9 and TRBJ2-7, with D perhaps matching TRBD1 or TRBD2 (5 bases each). This CDR3 is 16 amino acids long. V dropped 1 base and J dropped 3 bases, with 16 bases sitting between them. Germline-derived CDR1 and CDR2 are SEHNR and FQNEAQ (reference sequence). This CDR3 reads CASSLGREPPFYEQYF. CDR3 sequence (DNA): TGTGCCAGCAGCTTAGGCAGGGAGCCTCCTTTCTACGAGCAGTACTTC.

In its sample, this clonotype was seen many times. The genes are TRBV6-2 or TRBV6-3 and TRBJ2-1; no firm D call. The CDR3 covers 12 residues. V was cut by 2 bases and J by 5 bases, with 4 bases left in between. Germline CDR1 is MNHEY and CDR2 is SVGEGT. In DNA, the CDR3 is TGTGCCAGCAGTTACGGGAACAATGAGCAGTTCTTC. Translating it yields CASSYGNNEQFF.

This clonotype was detected many times. This chain joins TRBV28 and TRBJ2-4, with D possibly being TRBD1 (6 bases). V dropped 2 bases and J dropped 7 bases, with 18 bases sitting between them. The CDR3 consists of 16 residues. Germline CDR1 is MDHEN and CDR2 is SYDVKM. CDR3 nucleotide sequence: TGTGCCAGCAGTTTACATGTAACAGGGTGGCTTAACATTCAGTACTTC. Protein: CASSLHVTGWLNIQYF.

The table lists this clonotype with many counts. The rearrangement joins TRBV5-1 to TRBJ2-5; 7 nucleotides line up with TRBD2. The CDR3 length is 15 residues. The germline CDR1 and CDR2 sequences are SGHRS and YFSETQ. J was trimmed by 2 bases and V by 0 bases; bases with no gene match: 4. The CDR3 here is CASSLAGTTQETQYF. The CDR3 coding sequence is TGCGCCAGCAGCTTGGCCGGGACTACTCAAGAGACCCAGTACTTC.

There are a few counts of this clonotype. The chain uses TRBV4-1 and TRBJ2-7; D might be TRBD2 (5 bases). The CDR3 consists of 15 residues. The V gene's germline CDR1 is MGHRA and CDR2 YSYEKL. Trimming pared 0 bases from V and 0 bases from J, leaving 9 bases between. The CDR3 region is CASSQDVSGSYEQYF. The CDR3, as DNA: TGCGCCAGCAGCCAAGATGTGAGCGGCTCCTACGAGCAGTACTTC.

There are many counts of this clonotype. This chain uses TRBV6-5 with TRBJ2-1, with D unclear. The V end was cut by 0 bases, the J end by 9 bases, with 9 bases between. CDR3 length equals 13 residues. Germline V gene lookup returns CDR1 MNHEY and CDR2 SVGAGI. The CDR3 loop reads CASSYSVELEQFF. CDR3 nucleotides: TGTGCCAGCAGTTACTCGGTAGAGCTTGAGCAGTTCTTC.

This clonotype appeared many times. This chain links TRBV12-5 with TRBJ1-5; no reliable D call. This CDR3 has 13 amino acids. Trimming took off 2 bases at V and 8 bases at J, with 10 bases between the two ends. CDR1 and CDR2 from the germline V gene are LGHNT and FRNRAP. CDR3 coding DNA: TGTGCTAGTGGTTTGTCTGGGGTGGAGCCCCAGCATTTT. Its protein is CASGLSGVEPQHF.

This clonotype was recorded at least ten times. The chain couples TRBV7-2 to TRBJ2-7; 11 nucleotides align to TRBD2. CDR1 SGHTA and CDR2 FQGNSA come from the germline V gene. Unmatched junction bases numbered 7, after V lost 5 bases and J lost 4 bases. The CDR3 is made up of 15 amino acids. The CDR3 reads CASSPWTSGSYEQYF. The CDR3, as DNA: TGTGCCAGCAGCCCCTGGACTAGCGGGTCTTACGAGCAGTACTTC.

This clonotype was seen repeatedly, ten times or more. The chain uses TRBV4-2 and TRBJ1-4; D is undetermined. The V end was cut by 3 bases, the J end by 8 bases, with 16 bases between. The CDR3 sequence is 15 residues long. The germline CDR1 and CDR2 sequences are LGHNA and YNFKEQ. CDR3 nucleotide sequence: TGTGCCAGCAGCCATCGACAAGACCTCGAGGAAAAACTGTTTTTT. It specifies CASSHRQDLEEKLFF.

This clonotype was picked up a small number of times. CDR3 bases: TGTGCCAGCAGCTTAGTGCTGGCTAGCGGAAACACCGGGGAGCTGTTTTTT. Residues: CASSLVLASGNTGELFF. The genes are TRBV7-9 and TRBJ2-2, with 7 positions matching TRBD2. The CDR3 is 17 residues long. Looked up from germline, CDR1 is SEHNR and CDR2 is FQNEAQ (reference sequence). V trimming: 1 base; J trimming: 2 bases; junction bases outside the gene matches: 7.

This clonotype was seen many times. The chain has TRBV5-1 and TRBJ1-1; D is ambiguous. CDR3 length: 15 residues. Germline V lookup: CDR1 SGHRS, CDR2 YFSETQ. V dropped 2 bases and J dropped 1 base, with 12 bases sitting between them. CDR3 sequence: CASSFSAPGNTEAFF. In DNA form, the CDR3 reads TGCGCCAGCAGCTTCTCCGCGCCCGGGAACACTGAAGCTTTCTTT.

The rearrangement joins TRBV7-9 to TRBJ2-3, with D possibly TRBD1 on 5 matching bases. There are 14 residues in the CDR3. Germline V lookup: CDR1 SEHNR, CDR2 FQNEAQ (reference sequence). V was shortened by 5 bases and J by 8 bases, with 17 bases between the two germline ends. The CDR3, as DNA: TGTGCCAGCAGCCCACAGGAGCTACCCCTTACGCAGTATTTT. It translates to CASSPQELPLTQYF.

The sample holds many counts of this clonotype. J is TRBJ2-1 and V is TRBV4-3; the D gene is possibly TRBD2 (6 bases). The CDR3 runs to 18 residues. Trimming removed 1 base at V and 3 bases at J, with 19 bases between. Germline CDR1 is LGHNA and CDR2 is YSLEER. CDR3 DNA: TGCGCCAGCAGCCAAGTCGATGCTACGGGAGCGAGCTACAATGAGCAGTTCTTC. Translating it yields CASSQVDATGASYNEQFF.

This clonotype has more than one count but fewer than ten. The chain has TRBV28 and TRBJ2-6, with D perhaps TRBD1 (5 bases). The CDR3 covers 17 residues. Per germline, CDR1 MDHEN and CDR2 SYDVKM. Trimming removed 4 bases at V and 0 bases at J, with 13 bases between. In DNA, the CDR3 is TGTGCCAGCAGTTACTTCAGGGTCGGCTCTGGGGCCAACGTCCTGACTTTC. This translates into CASSYFRVGSGANVLTF.

In its sample, this clonotype was seen many times. This chain connects TRBV29-1 to TRBJ1-1; tentative D call: TRBD1 (6 bases). Germline CDR1 reads SQVTM; CDR2 reads ANQGSEA. CDR3 length equals 13 residues. Trimming removed 3 bases at V and 1 base at J, with 9 bases between. The CDR3 loop is CSVERGPNTEAFF. CDR3 sequence (DNA): TGCAGCGTTGAGCGGGGGCCGAACACTGAAGCTTTCTTT.

This clonotype was recorded at least ten times. The chain carries TRBV29-1 and TRBJ2-5; either TRBD1 or TRBD2 may fit D (6 bases each). Trimming removed 5 bases at V and 4 bases at J, with 11 bases between. CDR1 is SQVTM and CDR2 is ANQGSEA in the germline V gene. This CDR3 is built from 12 residues. In DNA, the CDR3 is TGCAGCGTTCGGGGGCGAGGAGAGACCCAGTACTTC. Translated: CSVRGRGETQYF.

This rearrangement joins TRBV10-3 to TRBJ2-6; 8 bases align to TRBD1. J was trimmed by 2 bases and V by 6 bases; bases with no gene match: 6. Germline CDR1 and CDR2: ENHRY and SYGVKD. The CDR3 is 16 amino acids. The CDR3 coding sequence is TGTGCCATCAGCGACTTGGACAGGGCTGGGGCCAACGTCCTGACTTTC. Encoded protein: CAISDLDRAGANVLTF.